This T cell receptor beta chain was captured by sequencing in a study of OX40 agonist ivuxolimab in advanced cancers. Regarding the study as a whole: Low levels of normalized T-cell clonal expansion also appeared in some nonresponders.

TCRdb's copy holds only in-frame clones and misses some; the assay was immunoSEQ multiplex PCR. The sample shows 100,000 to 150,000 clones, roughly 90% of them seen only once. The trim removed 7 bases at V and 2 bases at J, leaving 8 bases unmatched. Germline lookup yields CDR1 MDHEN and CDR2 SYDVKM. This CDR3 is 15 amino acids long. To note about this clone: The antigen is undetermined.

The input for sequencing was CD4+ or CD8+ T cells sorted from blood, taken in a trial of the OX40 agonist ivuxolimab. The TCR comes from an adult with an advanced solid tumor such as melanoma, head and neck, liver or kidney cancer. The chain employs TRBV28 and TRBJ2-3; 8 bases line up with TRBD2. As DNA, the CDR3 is TGTGCCAGCACCAAACTAGCGGTACTCACAGATACGCAGTATTTT. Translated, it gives CASTKLAVLTDTQYF.